Below, one T cell receptor (beta chain) is given with its context. No antigen is known for it. Russia was home to the donors, healthy Caucasian individuals aged roughly 6 to 90. The CDR3 contains 15 residues. V lost 0 bases and J 4 bases, leaving 12 bases between the germline ends. Germline CDR1 reads MNHEY; CDR2 reads SVGAGI. The data were taken from a study of blood T cells in healthy people across ages. Points from the study as a whole: Those diversity estimates obtained from one million T cells were thought to be underestimates. It was not possible, with unsorted PBMCs, to conclusively compare naive and antigen-experienced cells.

Using a J-beta primer mix together with a sample-barcoded 5' primer, a second PCR was run for roughly 7 to 11 cycles. Each cDNA molecule received a tag from a template-switch adaptor that had 12 random nucleotides. TCRdb analysed the 5' RACE reads with MiXCR anew, one entry per CDR3 protein. This table has 1.5 million to 2 million distinct CDR3 sequences, roughly 30% appearing once. The gene calls are TRBV6-5 and TRBJ1-1, with D perhaps matching TRBD1 (5 bases). Input material: blood. The source of this sequence is a woman between 25 and 40 years old in good health. Here the CDR3 DNA reads TGTGCCAGCAGTTACTCAGGGACCTTGAGCACTGAAGCTTTCTTT. Protein product: CASSYSGTLSTEAFF.